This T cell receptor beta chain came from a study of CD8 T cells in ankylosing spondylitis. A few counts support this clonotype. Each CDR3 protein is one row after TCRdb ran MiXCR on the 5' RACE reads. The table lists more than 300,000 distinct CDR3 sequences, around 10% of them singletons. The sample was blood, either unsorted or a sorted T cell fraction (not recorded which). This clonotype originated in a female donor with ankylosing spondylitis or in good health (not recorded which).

CDR3 amino acids: CSVGTGIVYEQYF. The DNA for the CDR3 is TGCAGCGTTGGGACAGGGATTGTTTACGAGCAGTACTTC. This chain connects TRBV29-1 to TRBJ2-7, with 8 bases lining up with TRBD1. Germline lookup yields CDR1 SQVTM and CDR2 ANQGSEA. Trimming at V came to 4 bases and at J to 4 bases, leaving 6 bases not matched to a gene. This CDR3 has 13 residues.